The clone carrying this TCR beta chain has a count of ten or more. RNA transcripts served as the template for amplifying TCR beta CDR3 regions. First-round RT-PCR with HTBI primers amplified the TCR CDR3 region. In TCRdb, the multiplex PCR reads were re-called with MiXCR into one record per CDR3 protein. The sample yields about 330,000 distinct CDR3 sequences, roughly an eighth seen once. The data were taken from a study of T cells in Graves' hyperthyroidism and ophthalmopathy. Background on the study: Sampling of peripheral blood happened at initial diagnosis, prior to any treatment.

Patients were excluded for uncontrolled infection, other autoimmune disease, pregnancy or lactation. Fresh 10 ml peripheral blood yielded PBMCs. V was pared by 6 bases and J by 5 bases, with 17 bases between. This CDR3 comprises 15 residues. Germline CDR1 and CDR2: SNHLY and FYNNEI. The sample comprised blood. This clonotype was sampled from a woman in her thirties or forties with Graves' ophthalmopathy. The chain links TRBV2 to TRBJ1-5; D call uncertain. As DNA, the CDR3 is TGTGCCAGCAGCTCACCCGGACTGCTTTATCAGCCCCAGCATTTT. Its protein product is CASSSPGLLYQPQHF.